A single sample is the source of the 7 T cell receptor beta chains below, sequenced in a study of STAT5B mutations in CD4+ large granular lymphocyte leukemia. Clones were sequenced by immunoSEQ multiplex PCR, and TCRdb holds only the in-frame ones, with some missing. The sample yields approximately 24,000 clones, 60% to 80% seen once. Input material: CD4+ T cells from blood buffy coats. The receptors were sampled from a human donor in good health.

The chain carries TRBV7-8 and TRBJ1-2; D not resolved. The CDR3 consists of 14 residues. The V end was cut by 1 base, the J end by 13 bases, with 19 bases between. Looked up from germline, CDR1 is SGHVS and CDR2 is FQNEAQ. CDR3 protein: CASSLVSADLPITF. The DNA of the CDR3 is TGTGCCAGCAGCTTAGTCTCGGCAGACCTCCCCATCACCTTC.

This rearrangement joins TRBV28 to TRBJ2-7; D remains unclear. The V and J ends lost 1 base and 3 bases respectively, with 4 bases between them. CDR1 is MDHEN, CDR2 SYDVKM, per germline. CDR3 length: 12 amino acids. The CDR3 sequence is CASSLSSYEQYF. The DNA for the CDR3 is TGTGCCAGCAGTTTATCCAGCTACGAGCAGTACTTC.

J is TRBJ1-2 and V is TRBV28; D is possibly TRBD1 (5 bases). CDR1 is MDHEN and CDR2 is SYDVKM in the germline V gene. V dropped 8 bases and J dropped 8 bases, with 21 bases sitting between them. The CDR3 is 14 amino acids. CDR3 sequence: CASGWDSWAGGYTF. DNA of the CDR3: TGTGCCAGCGGATGGGACTCCTGGGCCGGAGGCTACACCTTC.

For the CDR3, the DNA is TGTGCCAGCAGTGCGGGGGCGCGCAATCAGCCCCAGCATTTT. Translating it yields CASSAGARNQPQHF. V is TRBV2 and J is TRBJ1-5, with D possibly TRBD1 on 6 matching bases. V was cut by 4 bases and J by 2 bases, with 9 bases left in between. The V gene's germline CDR1 is SNHLY and CDR2 FYNNEI. The CDR3 spans 14 residues. Full variable domain (remainder filled in from reference TRBV2 and TRBJ1-5): EPEVTQTPSHQVTQMGQEVILRCVPISNHLYFYWYRQILGQKVEFLVSFYNNEISEKSEIFDDQFSVERPDGSNFTLKIRSTKLEDSAMYFCASSAGARNQPQHFGDGTRLSIL.

The chain couples TRBV2 to TRBJ1-1; D might be TRBD1 (5 bases). Germline CDR1 is SNHLY and CDR2 is FYNNEI. The CDR3 length is 16 residues. V gave up 8 bases and J gave up 1 base, with 20 bases separating them. The CDR3 DNA sequence: TGTGCCAGCTTCCCGCTATCGGGGGGAAGGAACACTGAAGCTTTCTTT. This codes for CASFPLSGGRNTEAFF.

The chain couples TRBV5-6 to TRBJ2-3; a possible D gene is TRBD1 (6 bases). The CDR3 runs to 13 residues. Trimming left V 4 bases short and J 4 bases short, with 10 bases between. From germline, CDR1 is SGHDT and CDR2 YYEEEE. This CDR3 is CASSPEGADTQYF. For the CDR3, the DNA is TGTGCCAGCAGCCCCGAGGGGGCAGATACGCAGTATTTT.

The J gene is TRBJ1-5, the V gene TRBV7-4; no clear D. The ends were cut back, 0 bases at V and 0 bases at J, with 6 bases in the middle. The V gene's germline CDR1 is SGHVT and CDR2 SQSDAQ. This CDR3 is built from 15 residues. DNA of the CDR3: TGTGCCAGCAGCTTAGCCCAGAATAGCAATCAGCCCCAGCATTTT. Translating it yields CASSLAQNSNQPQHF.